This passage covers 24 T cell receptor beta chains from one sample sequenced in a study of T cell repertoires in cytomegalovirus infection. Using its own MiXCR run on the reads, TCRdb lists one record per CDR3 protein. The table shows approximately 500,000 distinct CDR3 sequences, with roughly 29% occurring only once. The sequenced material came from PBMCs. These receptors were obtained from a human donor in good health (CMV status not recorded). Some clones in this sample may be carry-over from other donors' samples.

This clonotype has more than one count but fewer than ten. The V gene is TRBV6-2 or TRBV6-3, the J gene TRBJ1-1; D not resolved. Germline CDR1 MNHEY, CDR2 SVGEGT. The CDR3 extends over 14 amino acids. The ends were cut back, 2 bases at V and 1 base at J, with 8 bases in the middle. The CDR3 reads CASSYDQGNTEAFF. CDR3 DNA sequence: TGTGCCAGCAGTTACGATCAAGGGAACACTGAAGCTTTCTTT.

The J gene is TRBJ2-7, the V gene TRBV28; D is unclear. The germline CDR1 and CDR2 sequences are MDHEN and SYDVKM. V lost 3 bases to trimming and J lost 0 bases, with 18 bases between them. The CDR3 runs 17 residues. For the CDR3, the DNA is TGTGCCAGCAGTTTTGGTTTTGTGACACCGCTCTCCTACGAGCAGTACTTC. It translates to CASSFGFVTPLSYEQYF. Combining the CDR3 with reference TRBV28 and TRBJ2-7 gives the whole variable domain DVKVTQSSRYLVKRTGEKVFLECVQDMDHENMFWYRQDPGLGLRLIYFSYDVKMKEKGDIPEGYSVSREKKERFSLILESASTNQTSMYLCASSFGFVTPLSYEQYFGPGTRLTVT.

The chain recombines TRBV20-1 with TRBJ2-7; D gene uncertain. This CDR3 spans 15 amino acids. The V end was cut by 0 bases, the J end by 0 bases, with 12 bases between. Germline V gives CDR1 DFQATT, CDR2 SNEGSKA (reference sequence). The CDR3 spells CSARDSGSSSYEQYF. The CDR3, as DNA: TGCAGTGCTAGAGATTCGGGCTCGAGCTCCTACGAGCAGTACTTC.

Only a few counts were recorded for this clonotype. CDR3 DNA sequence: TGTGCCAGCAGTGACTGGGCAGGGGGGGAGGTGGATGAAGCTTTCTTT. It is translated as CASSDWAGGEVDEAFF. This chain links TRBV25-1 with TRBJ1-1, with TRBD1 matching over 7 bases. The germline V gene encodes CDR1 MGHDK and CDR2 SYGVNS. CDR3 length: 16 residues. J gave up 7 bases and V 3 bases, and 14 bases lay outside the gene matches.

V usage is TRBV6-8 and J usage is TRBJ2-7, with D hard to call. Trimming shortened V by 6 bases and J by 8 bases, and 17 bases separated the two germline ends. CDR3 length: 13 residues. Germline-derived CDR1 and CDR2 are MNHGY and SAAAGT. For the CDR3, the DNA is TGTGCCAGCAGCCTCGACGGCCCTAATAAGCAGTACGTC. It translates to CASSLDGPNKQYV.

This clonotype was observed a few times. This chain links TRBV6-2 or TRBV6-3 with TRBJ2-7; TRBD2 is a possible D gene (5 bases). Trimming stripped 2 bases from V and 2 bases from J, with 10 bases between. The CDR3 length is 14 residues. Germline V gene data show CDR1 as MNHEY and CDR2 as SVGEGT. This CDR3 reads CASSYRLFPYEQYV. The CDR3 DNA sequence: TGTGCCAGCAGTTACCGACTATTCCCCTACGAGCAGTACGTC.

A remark on this clonotype: At one end, the junction sequence differs from germline, possibly due to a read error. The V gene is TRBV19, the J gene TRBJ2-2, with D perhaps TRBD2 (5 bases). Germline CDR1 LNHDA, CDR2 SQIVND (reference sequence). The CDR3 has 15 residues. CDR3 in DNA: TGTGCCAGTAGTCCTCGGCAGGTGAACACCGGGGAGCTGTGTTTT. It encodes CASSPRQVNTGELCF. The whole variable domain, remainder taken from reference TRBV19 and TRBJ2-2, is DGGITQSPKYLFRKEGQNVTLSCEQNLNHDAMYWYRQDPGQGLRLIYYSQIVNDFQKGDIAEGYSVSREKKESFPLTVTSAQKNPTAFYLCASSPRQVNTGELCFGEGSRLTVL.

This rearrangement joins TRBV7-2 to TRBJ2-2, with 15 bases fitting TRBD2. Unmatched junction bases numbered 3, after V lost 4 bases and J lost 0 bases. Germline loops: CDR1 SGHTA, CDR2 FQGNSA. The CDR3 sequence is 18 residues long. CDR3 nucleotides: TGTGCCAGCAGCTGGGGACTAGCGGGAGGTTCGAACACCGGGGAGCTGTTTTTT. Encoded protein: CASSWGLAGGSNTGELFF.

This sequence joins TRBV28 and TRBJ1-5; D not certain. Germline V gene lookup returns CDR1 MDHEN and CDR2 SYDVKM. V was clipped by 2 bases and J by 6 bases, with 11 bases between them. This CDR3 is built from 14 residues. The CDR3 sequence is CASSLGPQAQPQHF. CDR3 sequence (DNA): TGTGCCAGCAGTTTAGGCCCCCAGGCTCAGCCCCAGCATTTT.

This clonotype was recorded once. The V and J genes are TRBV20-1 and TRBJ1-5; TRBD1 might be the D (5 bases). CDR3 length: 14 residues. Germline loops: CDR1 DFQATT, CDR2 SNEGSKA (reference sequence). V was clipped by 6 bases and J by 3 bases, with 15 bases between them. This CDR3 reads CSASDDSPNQPQHF. CDR3 sequence (DNA): TGCAGTGCATCAGACGACAGCCCCAATCAGCCCCAGCATTTT.

This clonotype was recorded once. V and J are TRBV6-2 or TRBV6-3 and TRBJ2-3, with D possibly being TRBD2 (6 bases). V was pared by 7 bases and J by 2 bases, with 16 bases between. Germline-derived CDR1 and CDR2 are MNHEY and SVGEGT. The CDR3 contains 15 residues. CDR3 nucleotides: TGTGCCAGCATACGGGACTTCTCCGCCACAGATACGCAGTATTTT. As protein: CASIRDFSATDTQYF.

CDR3 protein: CASSLGTVTGRVYGYTF. The CDR3 DNA reads TGTGCCAGCAGCTTAGGAACAGTAACAGGCCGCGTCTATGGCTACACCTTC. This chain links TRBV7-2 with TRBJ1-2; a possible D gene is TRBD1 (5 bases). Germline V gives CDR1 SGHTA, CDR2 FQGNSA. The V end was cut by 1 base, the J end by 4 bases, with 19 bases between. The CDR3 covers 17 residues.

This clonotype was found many times. The chain links TRBV28 to TRBJ1-2; maybe TRBD1 (5 bases). Germline CDR1 reads MDHEN; CDR2 reads SYDVKM. The germline V and J ends were trimmed by 5 bases and 8 bases, with 15 bases remaining between them. CDR3 length: 13 amino acids. CDR3 sequence reads: CASSVGTTGGYTF. As DNA, the CDR3 is TGTGCCAGCAGTGTCGGGACCACAGGCGGCTACACCTTC.

The CDR3 here is CASSPLTGVEGFF. CDR3 in DNA: TGTGCCAGCAGCCCTTTGACTGGCGTTGAAGGGTTCTTC. This chain connects TRBV14 to TRBJ2-1; D unclear. CDR1 and CDR2 (germline): SGHDN, FVKESK. The CDR3 has 13 residues. Trimming removed 4 bases from V and 15 bases from J, with 19 bases in between.

This clonotype was counted only a few times. The rearrangement links TRBV7-8 to TRBJ1-2; 8 nucleotides agree with TRBD1. J gave up 2 bases and V 0 bases, and 11 bases lay outside the gene matches. The CDR3 loop spans 18 amino acids. Germline CDR1 reads SGHVS; CDR2 reads FQNEAQ. The CDR3 DNA sequence: TGTGCCAGCAGCTTAGCGGAAGCGACAGGGGTAGTAAACTATGGCTACACCTTC. Translated: CASSLAEATGVVNYGYTF.

A few counts support this clonotype. V and J are TRBV4-3 and TRBJ1-1; no reliable D call. The CDR3 length is 15 residues. V was cut by 4 bases and J by 1 base, with 13 bases left in between. Germline V gene sequence: CDR1 LGHNA, CDR2 YSLEER. The CDR3 region is CASSPSGLRNTEAFF. The CDR3 DNA follows: TGCGCCAGCAGCCCCTCAGGTCTAAGGAACACTGAAGCTTTCTTT.

This clonotype was recorded many times. The chain is built from TRBV4-1 and TRBJ2-5; tentatively, D is TRBD1 or TRBD2 (6 bases each). The germline gives CDR1 MGHRA, CDR2 YSYEKL. The CDR3 contains 15 residues. V lost 0 bases and J lost 4, with 12 bases in between. CDR3 in amino acids: CASSQEGGLLETQYF. CDR3 nucleotides: TGCGCCAGCAGCCAAGAAGGGGGGCTATTAGAGACCCAGTACTTC.

This clonotype was observed a few times. This rearrangement joins TRBV7-3 to TRBJ1-2; D is ambiguous. V dropped 4 bases and J dropped 7 bases, with 13 bases sitting between them. The CDR3 is made up of 13 amino acids. The V gene's germline CDR1 is SGHTA and CDR2 FQGTGA. CDR3 protein: CASSSDMSSGYTF. DNA of the CDR3: TGTGCCAGCAGCTCGGATATGTCTTCTGGCTACACCTTC.

The chain carries TRBV13 and TRBJ2-7; D gene uncertain. Trimming took 5 bases from V and 5 from J, leaving 13 bases between them. The CDR3 covers 13 residues. Germline CDR1 is PRHDT and CDR2 is FYEKMQ (reference sequence). The CDR3 is CASSIRPGDEQYF. As DNA, the CDR3 is TGTGCCAGCAGCATTCGCCCTGGGGACGAGCAGTACTTC. Supplemented by reference TRBV13 and TRBJ2-7, the full variable domain reads AAGVIQSPRHLIKEKRETATLKCYPIPRHDTVYWYQQGPGQDPQFLISFYEKMQSDKGSIPDRFSAQQFSDYHSELNMSSLELGDSALYFCASSIRPGDEQYFGPGTRLTVT.

This clonotype was counted many times. The chain joins TRBV7-2 to TRBJ2-7; D is undetermined. Germline V gives CDR1 SGHTA, CDR2 FQGNSA. The V end lost 6 bases, the J end lost 2 bases, and 14 bases lay between the germline ends. The CDR3 has 14 amino acids. CDR3 in DNA: TGTGCCAGCAGTGAGACGAAATGGACCTACGAGCAGTACTTC. Translation: CASSETKWTYEQYF.

This clonotype was recorded many times. The gene calls are TRBV7-2 and TRBJ2-7; D is ambiguous. The ends were cut back, 2 bases at V and 0 bases at J, with 11 bases in the middle. Germline V gene lookup returns CDR1 SGHTA and CDR2 FQGNSA. This CDR3 comprises 15 residues. CDR3 DNA sequence: TGTGCCAGCAGCTTATCCCAAGCGAGCTCCTACGAGCAGTACGTC. Encoded protein: CASSLSQASSYEQYV.

The rearrangement uses TRBV20-1 and TRBJ2-7; tentatively, D is TRBD1 (6 bases). The ends were cut back, 3 bases at V and 0 bases at J, with 18 bases in the middle. CDR3 size: 16 residues. In germline, CDR1 is DFQATT, CDR2 SNEGSKA (reference sequence). CDR3 DNA sequence: TGCAGTGCTAGCGATATTCGGACAGAAAGCTCCTACGAGCAGTACTTC. Its protein is CSASDIRTESSYEQYF.

This clonotype was counted ten times or more. The V gene is TRBV7-2, the J gene TRBJ2-5; D might be TRBD1 or TRBD2, each matching 5 bases. Germline CDR1 SGHTA, CDR2 FQGNSA. V was shortened by 1 base and J by 5 bases, with 11 bases between the two germline ends. This CDR3 comprises 14 residues. The CDR3 sequence: CASSLDDWGETQYF. CDR3 nucleotides: TGTGCCAGCAGCTTAGATGACTGGGGGGAGACCCAGTACTTC. Full variable domain (outside the CDR3, taken from reference TRBV7-2 and TRBJ2-5): GAGVSQSPSNKVTEKGKDVELRCDPISGHTALYWYRQSLGQGLEFLIYFQGNSAPDKSGLPSDRFSAERTGGSVSTLTIQRTQQEDSAVYLCASSLDDWGETQYFGPGTRLLVL.

This clonotype was found many times. V gene TRBV7-2 combines with J gene TRBJ2-3; D call uncertain. The CDR3 length is 13 residues. Germline V lookup: CDR1 SGHTA, CDR2 FQGNSA. V lost 1 base to trimming and J lost 4 bases, with 6 bases between them. CDR3 protein: CASSLVPADTQYF. For the CDR3, the DNA is TGTGCCAGCAGCTTAGTTCCCGCAGATACGCAGTATTTT.